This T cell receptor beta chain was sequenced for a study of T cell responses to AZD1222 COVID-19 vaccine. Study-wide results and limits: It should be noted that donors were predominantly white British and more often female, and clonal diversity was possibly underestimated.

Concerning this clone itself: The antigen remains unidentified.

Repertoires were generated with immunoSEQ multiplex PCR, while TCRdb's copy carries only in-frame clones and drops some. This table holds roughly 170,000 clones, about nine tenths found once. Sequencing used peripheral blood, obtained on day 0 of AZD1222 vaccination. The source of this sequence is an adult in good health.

The CDR3 DNA follows: TGCGCCAGCAGCCAAGATCCCCCAGGAAATCAGCCCCAGCATTTT. Translation: CASSQDPPGNQPQHF. V usage is TRBV4-1 and J usage is TRBJ1-5; D is uncertain. Germline CDR1 is MGHRA and CDR2 is YSYEKL. CDR3 length: 15 residues. Trimming cost V 0 bases and J 4 bases, with 10 bases left between them.